This TCR beta chain is drawn from a study of control samples from healthy donors and cancer patients. This CDR3 is 12 amino acids long. Germline CDR1 and CDR2: LGHNT and FRNRAP. Trimming took 5 bases from V and 4 from J, leaving 8 bases between them. Using immunoSEQ multiplex PCR, the repertoire was profiled, and TCRdb retains in-frame clones only, with some absent. The repertoire holds about 220,000 clones, with just under 95% as singletons. Sequencing was performed on blood. The chain carries TRBV12-5 and TRBJ2-5, with D perhaps matching TRBD2 (5 bases). This TCR derives from a man between 50 and 59 years old in good health. This chain's CDR3 is CASGTGLETQYF. The CDR3 DNA reads as TGTGCTAGTGGTACGGGGTTAGAGACCCAGTACTTC.